The 32 T cell receptor beta chains in this list originate from one sample, sequenced in a study of cytomegalovirus exposure and HLA in healthy donors. PCR amplification relied on 60 Vbeta primers (plus 13 Jbeta primers). Assay used: immunoSEQ multiplex PCR; TCRdb lists only in-frame clones, some missing. The repertoire holds approximately 92,000 clones, with roughly 80% as singletons. The specimen sequenced was PBMCs. The receptors were gathered from a girl under 10 years old in good health and CMV-seropositive.

The chain couples TRBV9 to TRBJ1-4; 7 bases line up with TRBD1. Trimming cost V 4 bases and J 2 bases; bases outside gene matches: 2. Germline-derived CDR1 and CDR2 are SGDLS and YYNGEE. The CDR3 contains 14 residues. The CDR3 sequence: CASSRGPTNEKLFF. DNA of the CDR3: TGTGCCAGCAGCAGGGGGCCCACTAATGAAAAACTGTTTTTT.

V is TRBV4-1 and J is TRBJ1-2, with unresolved D. The CDR3 runs to 13 residues. Trimming pared 4 bases from V and 6 bases from J, leaving 12 bases between. Germline CDR1 and CDR2: MGHRA and YSYEKL. Here the CDR3 reads CASSLSPADGYTF. The CDR3 DNA reads TGCGCCAGCAGCCTCAGCCCGGCGGATGGCTACACCTTC.

The V call is TRBV28, the J call TRBJ2-7, with D possibly matching TRBD1 (6 bases). From germline, CDR1 is MDHEN and CDR2 SYDVKM. There are 13 residues in the CDR3. V shed 6 bases and J shed 5 bases, with 14 bases lying between them. CDR3: CASREQGKDEQYF. CDR3 DNA sequence: TGTGCCAGCAGGGAACAGGGTAAGGACGAGCAGTACTTC.

The rearrangement joins TRBV18 to TRBJ1-1, with D possibly matching TRBD1 (5 bases). The CDR3 has 13 amino acids. CDR1 and CDR2 from the germline V gene are KGHSH and LQKENI. V lost 4 bases to trimming and J lost 1 base, with 7 bases between them. The CDR3 nucleotides are TGTGCCAGCTCACGGGACTCGAACACTGAAGCTTTCTTT. Encoded protein: CASSRDSNTEAFF.

The gene calls are TRBV12-5 and TRBJ2-5, with D possibly matching TRBD1 (5 bases). This CDR3 contains 13 residues. Trimming cost V 2 bases and J 5 bases, with 9 bases left between them. Germline CDR1 LGHNT, CDR2 FRNRAP. CDR3 region: CASGLSGSETQYF. CDR3 nucleotide sequence: TGTGCTAGTGGTTTGTCAGGGTCTGAGACCCAGTACTTC.

The rearrangement joins TRBV4-1 to TRBJ2-3, with TRBD2 as a possible D gene (6 bases). This CDR3 region has 13 residues. The germline V and J ends were trimmed by 6 bases and 2 bases, with 9 bases remaining between them. Germline CDR1 is MGHRA and CDR2 is YSYEKL. The CDR3 spells CASSPDYTDTQYF. CDR3 DNA sequence: TGCGCCAGCAGTCCGGACTACACAGATACGCAGTATTTT.

As DNA, the CDR3 is TGTGCCTGGAGTGTCCGGCTAGCGGGAGATACGCAGTATTTT. This translates into CAWSVRLAGDTQYF. The rearrangement links TRBV30 to TRBJ2-3, with 8 positions matching TRBD2. The CDR3 length is 14 residues. Germline-derived CDR1 and CDR2 are GTSNPN and SVGIG (reference sequence). V was clipped by 0 bases and J by 5 bases; unmatched bases: 4.

CDR3 sequence: CASRRGVGEKLFF. Written as DNA, the CDR3 is TGTGCCAGCAGACGGGGAGTAGGGGAAAAACTGTTTTTT. The rearrangement joins TRBV28 to TRBJ1-4; D unresolved. The V and J ends lost 6 bases and 8 bases respectively, with 13 bases between them. The length of the CDR3 is 13 residues. Per germline, CDR1 MDHEN and CDR2 SYDVKM.

The table lists this clone with a count of one. The chain couples TRBV18 to TRBJ2-7, with 8 bases that match TRBD2. The germline gives CDR1 KGHSH, CDR2 LQKENI. The CDR3 extends over 15 amino acids. Trimming at V came to 4 bases and at J to 3 bases, leaving 8 bases not matched to a gene. This CDR3 is CASSQSGGGDYEQYF. In DNA form, the CDR3 reads TGTGCCAGCTCACAATCCGGGGGGGGAGACTACGAGCAGTACTTC.

The chain recombines TRBV29-1 with TRBJ1-3, with D maybe TRBD1 (6 bases). Germline lookup yields CDR1 SQVTM and CDR2 ANQGSEA. Trimming shortened V by 2 bases and J by 0 bases, and 14 bases separated the two germline ends. This CDR3 contains 16 residues. CDR3 bases: TGCAGCGTTGAATACTACAGGGATCTCTCTGGAAACACCATATATTTT. Translated: CSVEYYRDLSGNTIYF.

The chain links TRBV27 to TRBJ2-1; 15 bases match TRBD2. CDR1 and CDR2 (germline): MNHEY, SMNVEV (reference sequence). This CDR3 is built from 20 residues. The trim removed 4 bases at V and 3 bases at J, leaving 13 bases unmatched. The CDR3 DNA sequence: TGTGCCAGCAGTTCCCCCGGGACTAGCGGGAGGACTTGGGACTACAATGAGCAGTTCTTC. Protein sequence: CASSSPGTSGRTWDYNEQFF.

The genes are TRBV6-5 and TRBJ2-1; the D is unclear. V was pared by 6 bases and J by 0 bases, with 12 bases between. Germline V gene sequence: CDR1 MNHEY, CDR2 SVGAGI. The CDR3 sequence is 15 residues long. CDR3 amino acids: CASRNYKSSYNEQFF. In nucleotides, the CDR3 is TGTGCCAGCAGGAACTACAAGAGCTCCTACAATGAGCAGTTCTTC.

The rearrangement uses TRBV10-3 and TRBJ2-1; no clear D. This CDR3 is built from 13 residues. Per the germline V gene, CDR1 is ENHRY and CDR2 is SYGVKD. Trimming left V 2 bases short and J 8 bases short, with 10 bases between. CDR3 nucleotides: TGTGCCATCAGTGAGGGGCAGACGGATGAGCAGTTCTTC. Its protein is CAISEGQTDEQFF.

V usage is TRBV28 and J usage is TRBJ2-1; 12 nucleotides align to TRBD2. Unmatched junction bases numbered 8, after V lost 1 base and J lost 7 bases. CDR1 and CDR2 (germline): MDHEN, SYDVKM. CDR3 length: 17 amino acids. The CDR3 region is CASSLSNRLAGVNEQFF. CDR3 coding DNA: TGTGCCAGCAGTTTATCTAATAGACTAGCGGGAGTAAATGAGCAGTTCTTC.

The chain is built from TRBV19 and TRBJ1-5, with TRBD1 matching over 9 bases. The germline gives CDR1 LNHDA, CDR2 SQIVND (reference sequence). Losses at the gene ends were 3 bases for V and 5 bases for J; bases not matched to a gene: 14. CDR3 length: 18 amino acids. CDR3 sequence reads: CASSIAGTGFVFHQPQHF. The CDR3 nucleotides read TGTGCCAGTAGTATTGCGGGGACAGGGTTTGTATTCCATCAGCCCCAGCATTTT.

This clone occurred a few times. The junction departs from germline at one end; a sequencing error may be responsible. The rearrangement uses TRBV7-9 and TRBJ1-2; D gene unclear. CDR3 length: 13 amino acids. Germline assignment: CDR1 SEHNR and CDR2 FQNEAQ (reference sequence). As DNA, the CDR3 is TGTTCCAGCAGCTTTCCCGGTTACTATGGCTACACCTTC. It codes for CSSSFPGYYGYTF.

To note about this clone: Different DNA sequences within this sample yield the same CDR3. The chain has TRBV9 and TRBJ2-1; TRBD2 matches 10 bases. This CDR3 region has 17 residues. The V gene's germline CDR1 is SGDLS and CDR2 YYNGEE. With 4 bases clipped from V and 4 bases from J, the junction kept 11 bases outside the gene matches. CDR3 sequence (DNA): TGTGCCAGCAGCCCCTCTGCTAGCGGGGGAGGGTACAATGAGCAGTTCTTC. This encodes CASSPSASGGGYNEQFF.

The chain carries TRBV27 and TRBJ1-1; no reliable D call. Germline CDR1 MNHEY, CDR2 SMNVEV (reference sequence). This CDR3 is 13 amino acids long. V was pared by 4 bases and J by 2 bases, with 8 bases between. The DNA for the CDR3 is TGTGCCAGCAGTTCCTCCCTTAACACTGAAGCTTTCTTT. It encodes CASSSSLNTEAFF.

The chain recombines TRBV7-9 with TRBJ2-7; 8 nucleotides align to TRBD1. The V gene end was trimmed by 8 bases and the J gene end by 2 bases; junction bases not matched to a gene: 17. The CDR3 spans 17 residues. The germline V gene has CDR1 SEHNR and CDR2 FQNEAQ (reference sequence). The CDR3 spells CASLDLSLGQDTYEQYF. In nucleotides, the CDR3 is TGTGCCAGCCTCGATCTTTCCCTGGGACAGGATACCTACGAGCAGTACTTC.

This chain connects TRBV27 to TRBJ2-7, with D perhaps TRBD2 (5 bases). CDR3 length equals 14 residues. Germline V gene lookup returns CDR1 MNHEY and CDR2 SMNVEV (reference sequence). The V end was cut by 8 bases, the J end by 2 bases, with 16 bases between. The CDR3 DNA sequence: TGTGCCAGCCGGGCTCCGAGAGGGCCCTACGAGCAGTACTTC. Translation: CASRAPRGPYEQYF.

The chain couples TRBV28 to TRBJ1-2; the D gene is possibly TRBD1 (6 bases). Germline CDR1 reads MDHEN; CDR2 reads SYDVKM. Between the trimmed V and J ends, which lost 9 bases and 5 bases, there was a span of 13 bases. This CDR3 has 12 residues. The CDR3 sequence is CASDLQGYGYTF. Written as DNA, the CDR3 is TGTGCCAGTGATTTACAGGGTTATGGCTACACCTTC.

This chain uses TRBV28 with TRBJ2-7; 10 positions match TRBD2. Trimming took 8 bases from V and 1 from J; bases not matched to a gene: 2. Per germline, CDR1 MDHEN and CDR2 SYDVKM. The CDR3 runs to 13 residues. This CDR3 reads CASGTSVSYEQYF. The CDR3 DNA reads TGTGCCAGCGGGACTAGCGTGTCCTACGAGCAGTACTTC.

This clone was seen once. The chain combines TRBV25-1 with TRBJ2-1; 12 bases map to TRBD2. V trimming: 8 bases; J trimming: 7 bases; junction bases outside the gene matches: 12. The CDR3 consists of 16 residues. Germline CDR1 MGHDK, CDR2 SYGVNS. The chain's CDR3 is CASQTSSGRAWNEQFF. The CDR3 DNA reads as TGTGCCAGCCAAACATCTAGCGGGAGGGCCTGGAATGAGCAGTTCTTC.

CDR3 loop: CASSFAGFGYEQYF. The CDR3 DNA sequence: TGTGCCAGCAGCTTTGCGGGGTTTGGCTACGAGCAGTACTTC. This chain links TRBV7-6 with TRBJ2-7; TRBD2 is a possible D gene (6 bases). Germline assignment: CDR1 SGHVS and CDR2 FNYEAQ. The CDR3 is made up of 14 amino acids. Trimming removed 3 bases at V and 3 bases at J, with 12 bases between.

The chain has TRBV6-5 and TRBJ2-3; D possibly corresponds to TRBD1 (6 bases). V lost 1 base and J lost 4, with 15 bases in between. Germline V gene sequence: CDR1 MNHEY, CDR2 SVGAGI. This CDR3 region has 16 residues. CDR3 sequence reads: CASSYLRGGSPDTQYF. Here the CDR3 DNA reads TGTGCCAGCAGTTACTTGAGAGGGGGTTCACCAGATACGCAGTATTTT.

This clone was seen a few times. The chain links TRBV28 to TRBJ2-3; 7 nucleotides align to TRBD2. Germline CDR1 MDHEN, CDR2 SYDVKM. The junction had 11 bases not matched to a gene; V was cut back by 5 bases and J by 9 bases. This CDR3 comprises 14 residues. The CDR3 region is CASSTPASGGTQYF. The CDR3, as DNA: TGTGCCAGCAGTACCCCCGCCTCGGGAGGCACGCAGTATTTT.

About this clone: Its ends do not fully match the called genes, so a read error is possible. The J gene is TRBJ1-1, the V gene TRBV7-7; D is undetermined. This CDR3 contains 14 residues. Germline CDR1 reads SSHAT; CDR2 reads FNYEAQ (reference sequence). The CDR3 is CASSQAERGTEAFF. In nucleotides, the CDR3 is TGTGCTAGCAGCCAAGCAGAGCGGGGCACTGAAGCTTTCTTT.

This rearrangement joins TRBV6-1 to TRBJ1-5, with 7 bases that match TRBD1. The CDR3 length is 15 residues. J lost 7 bases, V lost 1 base, and 7 bases had no gene match. CDR1 is MNHNS, CDR2 SASEGT, per germline. CDR3 in amino acids: CASSEEQGRGQPQHF. The CDR3 nucleotides read TGTGCCAGCAGTGAAGAACAGGGGCGAGGGCAGCCCCAGCATTTT.

The V and J genes are TRBV2 and TRBJ1-2; 7 nucleotides match TRBD1. The CDR3 loop spans 15 amino acids. Germline assignment: CDR1 SNHLY and CDR2 FYNNEI. V shed 7 bases, J shed 0 bases, and the junction held 8 bases outside the gene matches. CDR3 residues: CASTQTGTANYGYTF. The CDR3, as DNA: TGTGCCAGCACCCAAACCGGGACAGCTAACTATGGCTACACCTTC.

The rearrangement joins TRBV30 to TRBJ1-2; D unclear. This CDR3 is 15 amino acids long. Germline assignment: CDR1 GTSNPN and CDR2 SVGIG (reference sequence). Trimming cost V 5 bases and J 7 bases, with 23 bases left between them. CDR3 loop: CAWWSIGLSERGYTF. DNA of the CDR3: TGTGCCTGGTGGAGCATAGGTTTATCGGAACGTGGCTACACCTTC.

Concerning this clone itself: Other DNA sequences in the sample encode the same CDR3. The chain carries TRBV18 and TRBJ1-1; 7 nucleotides match TRBD1. The CDR3 sequence is 13 residues long. The trim removed 4 bases at V and 1 base at J, leaving 0 bases unmatched. CDR1 and CDR2 from the germline V gene are KGHSH and LQKENI. This chain's CDR3 is CASSRTGNTEAFF. CDR3 in DNA: TGTGCCAGCTCACGGACAGGGAACACTGAAGCTTTCTTT.

The chain recombines TRBV18 with TRBJ1-5; 9 nucleotides line up with TRBD1. The CDR3 has 15 residues. The V gene's germline CDR1 is KGHSH and CDR2 LQKENI. The junction had 7 bases not matched to a gene; V was cut back by 5 bases and J by 5 bases. For the CDR3, the DNA is TGTGCCAGCTCAACAGGGGGCGCGTGGGATCAGCCCCAGCATTTT. Translating it yields CASSTGGAWDQPQHF.